This T cell receptor beta chain is drawn from a study of blood T cell repertoires in COVID-19. Turning to the study itself: T cells, B-cell-depleted T cells, or PBMCs provided the cDNA or gDNA that served as material.

Germline loops: CDR1 LGHDT, CDR2 YNNKEL (reference sequence). This CDR3 contains 15 residues. Trimming cost V 1 base and J 15 bases, with 22 bases left between them. Generated by immunoSEQ multiplex PCR, the TCRdb table keeps only in-frame clones and is missing some. The sample carries some 150,000 clones, 86% recorded once. Sequencing was carried out using peripheral blood. The TCR was taken from a man in his sixties or seventies with acute or convalescent COVID-19. The genes are TRBV3-1 (or the pseudogene TRBV3-2) and TRBJ2-1, with D perhaps matching TRBD2 (6 bases). The CDR3, as DNA: TGTGCCAGCAGCCAAGGTGGAGGCGGGGCCTTTGTGCGGTTCTTC. Translating gives CASSQGGGGAFVRFF.